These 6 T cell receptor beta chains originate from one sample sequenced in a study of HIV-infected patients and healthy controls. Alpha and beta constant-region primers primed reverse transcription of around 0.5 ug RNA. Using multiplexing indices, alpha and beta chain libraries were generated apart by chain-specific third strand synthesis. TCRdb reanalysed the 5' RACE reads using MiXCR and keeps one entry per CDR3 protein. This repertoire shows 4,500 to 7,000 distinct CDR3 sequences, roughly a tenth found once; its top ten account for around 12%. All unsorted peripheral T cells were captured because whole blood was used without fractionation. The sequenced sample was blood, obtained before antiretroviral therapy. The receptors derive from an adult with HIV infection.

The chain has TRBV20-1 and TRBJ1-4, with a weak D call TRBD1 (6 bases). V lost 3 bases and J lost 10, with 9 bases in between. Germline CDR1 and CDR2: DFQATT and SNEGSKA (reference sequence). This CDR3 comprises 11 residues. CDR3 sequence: CSARGAGKLFF. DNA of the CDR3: TGCAGTGCTAGGGGGGCTGGAAAACTGTTTTTT.

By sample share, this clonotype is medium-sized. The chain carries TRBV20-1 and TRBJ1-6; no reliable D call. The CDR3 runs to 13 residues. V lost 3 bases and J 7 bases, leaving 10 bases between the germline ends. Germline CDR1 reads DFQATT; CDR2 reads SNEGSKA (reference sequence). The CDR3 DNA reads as TGCAGTGCTAGTGGGGAGCTAAATTCACCCCTCCACTTT. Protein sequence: CSASGELNSPLHF.

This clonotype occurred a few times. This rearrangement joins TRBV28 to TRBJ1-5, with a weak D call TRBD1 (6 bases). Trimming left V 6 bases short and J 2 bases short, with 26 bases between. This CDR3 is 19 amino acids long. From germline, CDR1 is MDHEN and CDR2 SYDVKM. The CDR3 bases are TGTGCCAGCAGGCTGGGGGCGTTAGGCGGCACGGGGGGCAATCAGCCCCAGCATTTT. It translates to CASRLGALGGTGGNQPQHF. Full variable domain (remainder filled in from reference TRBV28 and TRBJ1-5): DVKVTQSSRYLVKRTGEKVFLECVQDMDHENMFWYRQDPGLGLRLIYFSYDVKMKEKGDIPEGYSVSREKKERFSLILESASTNQTSMYLCASRLGALGGTGGNQPQHFGDGTRLSIL.

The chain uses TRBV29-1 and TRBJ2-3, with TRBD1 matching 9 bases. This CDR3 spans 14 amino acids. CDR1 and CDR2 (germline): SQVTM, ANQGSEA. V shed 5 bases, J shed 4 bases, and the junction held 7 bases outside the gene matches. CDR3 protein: CSVLITGGPDTQYF. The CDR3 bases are TGCAGCGTTCTGATTACAGGGGGCCCAGATACGCAGTATTTT.

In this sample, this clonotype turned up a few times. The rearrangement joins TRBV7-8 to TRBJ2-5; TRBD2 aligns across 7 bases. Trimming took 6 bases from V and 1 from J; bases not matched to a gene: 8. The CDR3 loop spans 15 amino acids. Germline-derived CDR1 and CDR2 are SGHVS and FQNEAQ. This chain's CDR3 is CASRRGIGAQETQYF. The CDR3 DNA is TGTGCCAGCAGGCGGGGGATTGGGGCCCAAGAGACCCAGTACTTC.

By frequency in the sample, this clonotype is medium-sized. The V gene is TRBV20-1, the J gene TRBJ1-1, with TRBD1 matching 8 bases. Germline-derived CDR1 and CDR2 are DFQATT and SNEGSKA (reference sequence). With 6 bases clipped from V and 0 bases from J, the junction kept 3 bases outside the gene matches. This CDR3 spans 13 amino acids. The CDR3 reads CSARTGMNTEAFF. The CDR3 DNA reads TGCAGTGCAAGGACAGGGATGAACACTGAAGCTTTCTTT.